This T cell receptor (beta chain) was documented in a study of CD8+ T cells in alopecia areata. Separation by sorting yielded CD4+ and CD8+ T cells from PBMCs. Extraction of RNA preceded its reverse transcription into cDNA, which served as the sequencing template. The table came from immunoSEQ multiplex PCR; TCRdb's copy has only in-frame clones and leaves some out. Of about 150,000 clones listed, roughly 62% are singletons. Findings and limits, study-wide: Besides other cells, scalp samples also yield sequences of resident alphabeta T cells from normal skin. Sharing of TCR sequences between patients (possibly for HLA-related reasons) was less clear than in mice.

CDR1 MNHEY and CDR2 SMNVEV come from the germline V gene (reference sequence). This CDR3 comprises 14 residues. The germline V and J ends were trimmed by 6 bases and 4 bases, with 13 bases remaining between them. This clone was detected once. Its antigen is as yet unknown. Sequenced here: CD4+ T cells sorted from blood, sampled at week 0. The sequence was obtained from a human donor with alopecia areata. The chain couples TRBV27 to TRBJ1-5; tentatively, D is TRBD1 (6 bases). CDR3 residues: CASSQLTGNQPQHF. CDR3 DNA: TGTGCCAGCAGCCAATTGACAGGTAATCAGCCCCAGCATTTT.